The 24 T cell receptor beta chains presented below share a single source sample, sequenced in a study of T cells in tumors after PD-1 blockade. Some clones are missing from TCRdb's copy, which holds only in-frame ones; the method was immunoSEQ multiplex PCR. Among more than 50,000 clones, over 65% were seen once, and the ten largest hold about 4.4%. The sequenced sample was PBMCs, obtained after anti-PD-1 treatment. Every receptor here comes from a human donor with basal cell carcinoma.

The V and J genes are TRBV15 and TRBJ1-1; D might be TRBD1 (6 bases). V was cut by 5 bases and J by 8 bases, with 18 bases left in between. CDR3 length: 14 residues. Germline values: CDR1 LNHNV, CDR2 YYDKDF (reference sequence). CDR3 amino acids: CATSPGAPPGEAFF. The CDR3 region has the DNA TGTGCCACCAGCCCAGGGGCACCCCCAGGGGAAGCTTTCTTT.

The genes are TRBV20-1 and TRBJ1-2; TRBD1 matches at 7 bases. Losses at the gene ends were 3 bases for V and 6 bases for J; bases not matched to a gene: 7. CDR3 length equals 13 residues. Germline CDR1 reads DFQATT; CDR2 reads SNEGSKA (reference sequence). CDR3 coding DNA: TGCAGTGCTAGTGAGGGGGCAAGGGATGGCTACACCTTC. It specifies CSASEGARDGYTF.

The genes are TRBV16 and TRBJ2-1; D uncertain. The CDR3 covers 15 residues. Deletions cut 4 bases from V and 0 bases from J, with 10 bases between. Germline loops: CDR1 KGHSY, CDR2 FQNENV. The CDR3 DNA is TGTGCCAGCAGCCCTATCGGTATCTCCTACAATGAGCAGTTCTTC. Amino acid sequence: CASSPIGISYNEQFF.

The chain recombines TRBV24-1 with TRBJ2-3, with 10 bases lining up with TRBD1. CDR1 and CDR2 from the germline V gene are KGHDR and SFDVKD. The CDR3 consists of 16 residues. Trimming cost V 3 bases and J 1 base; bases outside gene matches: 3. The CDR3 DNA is TGTGCCACCAGTGATCCCGGGACAGGGGGCACAGATACGCAGTATTTT. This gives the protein CATSDPGTGGTDTQYF.

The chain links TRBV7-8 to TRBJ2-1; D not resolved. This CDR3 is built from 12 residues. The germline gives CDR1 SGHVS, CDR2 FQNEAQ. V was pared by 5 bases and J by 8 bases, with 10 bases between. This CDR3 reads CASSPSPDEQFF. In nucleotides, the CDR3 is TGTGCCAGCAGCCCCTCTCCTGATGAGCAGTTCTTC.

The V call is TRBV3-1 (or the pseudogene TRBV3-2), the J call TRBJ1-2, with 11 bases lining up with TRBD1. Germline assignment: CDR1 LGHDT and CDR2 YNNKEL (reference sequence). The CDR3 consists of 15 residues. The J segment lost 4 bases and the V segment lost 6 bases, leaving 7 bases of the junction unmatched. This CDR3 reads CASSEDRGHRYGYTF. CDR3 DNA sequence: TGTGCCAGCAGTGAGGACAGGGGGCACCGCTATGGCTACACCTTC.

CDR3 sequence: CSSPGGGEQFF. CDR3 in DNA: TGCAGCTCCCCGGGCGGGGGTGAGCAGTTCTTC. The chain combines TRBV20-1 with TRBJ2-1; TRBD2 matches at 7 bases. Germline lookup yields CDR1 DFQATT and CDR2 SNEGSKA (reference sequence). This CDR3 has 11 residues.

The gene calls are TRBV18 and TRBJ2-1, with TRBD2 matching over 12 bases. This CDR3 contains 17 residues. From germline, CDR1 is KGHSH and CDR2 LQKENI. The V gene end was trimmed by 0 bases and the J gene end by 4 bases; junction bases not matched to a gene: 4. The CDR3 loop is CASSPPGLAGSYNEQFF. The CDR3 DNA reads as TGTGCCAGCTCACCACCGGGACTAGCGGGCAGTTACAATGAGCAGTTCTTC.

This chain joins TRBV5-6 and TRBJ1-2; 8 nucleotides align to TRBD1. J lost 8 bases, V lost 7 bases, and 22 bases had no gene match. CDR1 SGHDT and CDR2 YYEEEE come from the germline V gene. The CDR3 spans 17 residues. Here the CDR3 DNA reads TGTGCCAGCGGGGGACTTACGGGCTGGCAGGGGGCCAGCGGCTACACCTTC. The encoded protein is CASGGLTGWQGASGYTF.

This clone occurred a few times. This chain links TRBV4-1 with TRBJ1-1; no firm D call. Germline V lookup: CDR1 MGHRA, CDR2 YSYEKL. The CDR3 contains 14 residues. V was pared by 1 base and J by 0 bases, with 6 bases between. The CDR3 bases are TGCGCCAGCAGCCAAGGTCACTTGAACACTGAAGCTTTCTTT. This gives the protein CASSQGHLNTEAFF.

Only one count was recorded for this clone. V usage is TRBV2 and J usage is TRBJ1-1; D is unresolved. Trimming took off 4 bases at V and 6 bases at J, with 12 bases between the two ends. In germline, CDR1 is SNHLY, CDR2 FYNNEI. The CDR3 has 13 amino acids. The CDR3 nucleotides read TGTGCCAGCAGTGCCCGGGATCCCCCTGAAGCTTTCTTT. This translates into CASSARDPPEAFF.

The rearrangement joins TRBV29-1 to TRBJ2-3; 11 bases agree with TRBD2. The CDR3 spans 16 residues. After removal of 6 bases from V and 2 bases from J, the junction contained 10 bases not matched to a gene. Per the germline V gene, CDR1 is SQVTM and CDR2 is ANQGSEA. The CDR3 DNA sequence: TGCAGCGTGGGGCTGGCTAGCGGGGGGTACACAGATACGCAGTATTTT. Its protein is CSVGLASGGYTDTQYF.

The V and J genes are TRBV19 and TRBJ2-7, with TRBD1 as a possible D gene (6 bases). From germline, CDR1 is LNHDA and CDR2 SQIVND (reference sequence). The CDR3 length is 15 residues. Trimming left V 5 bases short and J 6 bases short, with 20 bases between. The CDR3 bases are TGTGCCAGTAGTGTAGGGACATCATCTTTGGCCGAGCAGTACTTC. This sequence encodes CASSVGTSSLAEQYF.

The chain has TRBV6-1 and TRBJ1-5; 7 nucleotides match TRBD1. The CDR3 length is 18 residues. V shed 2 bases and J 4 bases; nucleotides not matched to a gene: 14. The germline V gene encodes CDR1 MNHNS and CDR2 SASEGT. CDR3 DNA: TGTGCCAGCAGTGAAATTGAATGGGACAGTTGGGAGAATCAGCCCCAGCATTTT. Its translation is CASSEIEWDSWENQPQHF.

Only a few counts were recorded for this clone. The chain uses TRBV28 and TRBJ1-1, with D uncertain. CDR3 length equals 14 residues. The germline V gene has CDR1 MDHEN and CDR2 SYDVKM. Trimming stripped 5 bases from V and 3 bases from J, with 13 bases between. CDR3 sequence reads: CASSVAARDTEAFF. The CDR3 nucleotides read TGTGCCAGCAGTGTGGCAGCCCGGGACACTGAAGCTTTCTTT.

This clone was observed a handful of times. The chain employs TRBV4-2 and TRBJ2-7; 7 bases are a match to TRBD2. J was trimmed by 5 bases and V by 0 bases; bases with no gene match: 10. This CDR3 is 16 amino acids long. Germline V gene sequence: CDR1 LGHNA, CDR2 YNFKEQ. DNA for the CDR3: TGTGCCAGCAGCCAAGAGAGCGGGGTAACGTCCGACGAGCAGTACTTC. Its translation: CASSQESGVTSDEQYF.

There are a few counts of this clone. The CDR3 DNA reads TGTGCCAGCAGTGAGGGCGGGGGGGCCTACGATACGCAGTATTTT. Encoded protein: CASSEGGGAYDTQYF. The chain links TRBV2 to TRBJ2-3; 9 positions agree with TRBD2. The CDR3 totals 15 residues. Germline loops: CDR1 SNHLY, CDR2 FYNNEI. Trimming took 3 bases from V and 6 from J; bases not matched to a gene: 7.

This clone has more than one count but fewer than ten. CDR3 amino acids: CASSLLGNEKLFF. The CDR3 bases are TGTGCCAGCAGTTTGTTAGGAAATGAAAAACTGTTTTTT. This chain links TRBV28 with TRBJ1-4; D unclear. Trimming removed 3 bases at V and 5 bases at J, with 7 bases between. This CDR3 has 13 amino acids. Per germline, CDR1 MDHEN and CDR2 SYDVKM.

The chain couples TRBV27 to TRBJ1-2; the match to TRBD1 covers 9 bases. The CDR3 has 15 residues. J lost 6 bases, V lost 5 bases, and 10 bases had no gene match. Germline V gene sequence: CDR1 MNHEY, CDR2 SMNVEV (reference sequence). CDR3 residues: CASSPRTGERHGYTF. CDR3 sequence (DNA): TGTGCCAGCAGTCCTCGGACAGGGGAAAGGCATGGCTACACCTTC.

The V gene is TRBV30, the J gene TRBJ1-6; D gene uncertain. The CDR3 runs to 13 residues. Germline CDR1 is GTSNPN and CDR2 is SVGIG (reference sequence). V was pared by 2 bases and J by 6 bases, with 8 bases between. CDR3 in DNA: TGTGCCTGGAGTCCTCAAATTAATTCACCCCTCCACTTT. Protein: CAWSPQINSPLHF.

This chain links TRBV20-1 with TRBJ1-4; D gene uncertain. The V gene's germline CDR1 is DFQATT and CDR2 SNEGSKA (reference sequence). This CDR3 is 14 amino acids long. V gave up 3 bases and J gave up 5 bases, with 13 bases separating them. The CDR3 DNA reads TGCAGTGCTAGTCGCGCAGGAGCAAATGAAAAACTGTTTTTT. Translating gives CSASRAGANEKLFF.

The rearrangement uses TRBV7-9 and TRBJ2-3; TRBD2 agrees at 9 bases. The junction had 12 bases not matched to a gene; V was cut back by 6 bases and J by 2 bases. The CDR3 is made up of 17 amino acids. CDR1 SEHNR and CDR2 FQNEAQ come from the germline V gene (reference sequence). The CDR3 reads CASSSPPGLAYTDTQYF. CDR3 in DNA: TGTGCCAGCAGTTCCCCCCCGGGACTAGCCTACACAGATACGCAGTATTTT.

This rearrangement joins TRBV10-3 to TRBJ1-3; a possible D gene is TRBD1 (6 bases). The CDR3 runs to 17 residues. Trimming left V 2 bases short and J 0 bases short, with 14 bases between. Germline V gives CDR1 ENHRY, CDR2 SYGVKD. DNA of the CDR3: TGTGCCATCAGTGAGAGGGGGACGGGCTTCTCTGGAAACACCATATATTTT. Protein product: CAISERGTGFSGNTIYF.

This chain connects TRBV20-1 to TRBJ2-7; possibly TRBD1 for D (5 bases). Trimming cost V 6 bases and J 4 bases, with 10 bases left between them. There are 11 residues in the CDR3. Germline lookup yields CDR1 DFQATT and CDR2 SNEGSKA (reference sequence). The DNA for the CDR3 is TGCAGTGCGGCGACAGAGTACGAGCAGTACTTC. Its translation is CSAATEYEQYF.